Sequencing of this T cell receptor beta chain was carried out in a study of blood T cell repertoires in COVID-19. Germline V gene lookup returns CDR1 MNHEY and CDR2 SVGAGI. V was pared by 6 bases and J by 2 bases, with 10 bases between. The length of the CDR3 is 14 residues. Libraries were prepared by immunoSEQ multiplex PCR; TCRdb keeps only in-frame clonotypes and omits some of them. The sample contains roughly 120,000 clones, over 80% of which appear only once. This chain uses TRBV6-5 with TRBJ2-2; unclear D gene. The receptor was isolated from a woman between 65 and 79 years old with acute or convalescent COVID-19. The sample taken for sequencing was peripheral blood. The CDR3 coding sequence is TGTGCCAGCAGAAACGCCGGTAACACCGGGGAGCTGTTTTTT. Encoded protein: CASRNAGNTGELFF.